This passage covers 18 T cell receptor beta chains from one sample sequenced in a study of cytomegalovirus exposure and HLA in healthy donors. Sequencing used immunoSEQ multiplex PCR; TCRdb keeps in-frame clones, though not all of them. The sample carries 60,000 or so clones, over 90% recorded once. What was sequenced was PBMCs. The source of these receptors is a man younger than 30 in good health and CMV-seronegative.

The chain carries TRBV5-1 and TRBJ2-5; the D gene is possibly TRBD1 (7 bases). This CDR3 region has 15 residues. V lost 4 bases, J lost 4 bases, and 17 bases lay in between. Germline V gives CDR1 SGHRS, CDR2 YFSETQ. The CDR3, as DNA: TGCGCCAGCAGCCAGGGGGGAATGGGGCGAGAGACCCAGTACTTC. As protein: CASSQGGMGRETQYF.

This chain joins TRBV5-1 and TRBJ2-1, with D perhaps TRBD2 (6 bases). There are 15 residues in the CDR3. CDR1 and CDR2 from the germline V gene are SGHRS and YFSETQ. Trimming shortened V by 4 bases and J by 7 bases, and 18 bases separated the two germline ends. CDR3 nucleotides: TGCGCCAGCAGCGTGGTCGGGATTCGGGGGAATGAGCAGTTCTTC. It is translated as CASSVVGIRGNEQFF.

The gene calls are TRBV5-4 and TRBJ2-5, with D tentatively TRBD2 (5 bases). This CDR3 comprises 14 residues. V was clipped by 4 bases and J by 3 bases, with 13 bases between them. Per germline, CDR1 SGHNT and CDR2 YYREEE (reference sequence). CDR3 DNA: TGTGCCAGCAGCCCGACCGGACTTGAAGAGACCCAGTACTTC. This gives the protein CASSPTGLEETQYF.

CDR3 amino acids: CASSLWEGEEKLFF. The CDR3, as DNA: TGTGCCAGCAGTTTATGGGAGGGAGAAGAAAAACTGTTTTTT. V and J are TRBV27 and TRBJ1-4; D ambiguous. Between the trimmed V and J ends, which lost 1 base and 8 bases, there was a span of 11 bases. CDR1 and CDR2 (germline): MNHEY, SMNVEV (reference sequence). The CDR3 length is 14 residues.

This clone has just one count. This chain links TRBV5-4 with TRBJ1-2; D not certain. Per germline, CDR1 SGHNT and CDR2 YYREEE (reference sequence). V was trimmed by 4 bases and J by 4 bases, leaving 20 bases between them. This CDR3 is built from 16 residues. The CDR3 loop is CASSLGSSVEFYGYTF. Written as DNA, the CDR3 is TGTGCCAGCAGCCTGGGGTCGTCGGTTGAATTCTATGGCTACACCTTC.

The chain couples TRBV2 to TRBJ1-1; 9 bases are a match to TRBD1. The CDR3 totals 13 residues. Germline trimming cut 6 bases from V and 7 bases from J; bases unmatched to any gene: 6. Germline assignment: CDR1 SNHLY and CDR2 FYNNEI. The CDR3 DNA reads as TGTGCCAGCAGAGACAGGGGGACCAGTGAAGCTTTCTTT. Protein product: CASRDRGTSEAFF.

The chain carries TRBV7-2 and TRBJ2-7; D might be TRBD1 (5 bases). Per the germline V gene, CDR1 is SGHTA and CDR2 is FQGNSA. Trimming removed 4 bases at V and 3 bases at J, with 19 bases between. The CDR3 sequence is 16 residues long. In DNA form, the CDR3 reads TGTGCCAGCAGCTCCAGGGCCCCGAACCTTTTCTACGAGCAGTACTTC. As protein: CASSSRAPNLFYEQYF.

The chain carries TRBV6-5 and TRBJ2-3; D may be TRBD2 (5 bases). In germline, CDR1 is MNHEY, CDR2 SVGAGI. The ends were cut back, 2 bases at V and 5 bases at J, with 14 bases in the middle. The CDR3 contains 15 residues. CDR3 sequence (DNA): TGTGCCAGCAGTTACGATCCGGGGATGAGAGATACGCAGTATTTT. It yields the protein CASSYDPGMRDTQYF.

This clone was seen a single time. J is TRBJ2-7 and V is TRBV7-6; 8 nucleotides match TRBD1. The CDR3 sequence is 15 residues long. Germline-derived CDR1 and CDR2 are SGHVS and FNYEAQ. The trim removed 1 base at V and 2 bases at J, leaving 4 bases unmatched. CDR3: CASSLDSGQAYEQYF. DNA for the CDR3: TGTGCCAGCAGCTTAGATTCGGGACAGGCCTACGAGCAGTACTTC. The variable domain in full, completed from reference TRBV7-6 and TRBJ2-7, reads GAGVSQSPRYKVTKRGQDVALRCDPISGHVSLYWYRQALGQGPEFLTYFNYEAQQDKSGLPNDRFSAERPEGSISTLTIQRTEQRDSAMYRCASSLDSGQAYEQYFGPGTRLTVT.

The genes are TRBV2 and TRBJ2-5, with a tentative D call TRBD1 (6 bases). Trimming removed 6 bases from V and 3 bases from J, with 11 bases in between. The CDR3 loop spans 13 amino acids. The germline V gene encodes CDR1 SNHLY and CDR2 FYNNEI. CDR3 loop: CASRGQGEETQYF. The CDR3 DNA reads TGTGCCAGCAGGGGACAAGGAGAAGAGACCCAGTACTTC. The full variable domain, rest sourced from reference TRBV2 and TRBJ2-5, is EPEVTQTPSHQVTQMGQEVILRCVPISNHLYFYWYRQILGQKVEFLVSFYNNEISEKSEIFDDQFSVERPDGSNFTLKIRSTKLEDSAMYFCASRGQGEETQYFGPGTRLLVL.

CDR3 in DNA: TGTGCCAGCAGCTTAGATCCGGTGAGCTATGGCTACACCTTC. Residues: CASSLDPVSYGYTF. The chain is built from TRBV7-8 and TRBJ1-2; D unclear. V shed 1 base and J shed 4 bases, with 10 bases lying between them. The CDR3 length is 14 residues. Germline loops: CDR1 SGHVS, CDR2 FQNEAQ.

This clone was counted only a few times. This chain links TRBV5-4 with TRBJ1-2; TRBD1 aligns across 7 bases. The ends lost 4 bases at V and 5 bases at J; junction bases unmatched: 8. CDR1 is SGHNT, CDR2 YYREEE, per germline (reference sequence). This CDR3 is built from 14 residues. The chain's CDR3 is CASSPDRDLYGYTF. CDR3 DNA: TGTGCCAGCAGCCCTGACAGGGACCTTTATGGCTACACCTTC.

The chain carries TRBV2 and TRBJ2-5, with 7 bases lining up with TRBD2. The CDR3 spans 15 residues. CDR1 is SNHLY, CDR2 FYNNEI, per germline. The V gene end was trimmed by 1 base and the J gene end by 4 bases; junction bases not matched to a gene: 6. The CDR3 reads CASSEEWGGGETQYF. The CDR3 DNA follows: TGTGCCAGCAGTGAAGAATGGGGGGGTGGAGAGACCCAGTACTTC. Full variable domain (outside the CDR3, taken from reference TRBV2 and TRBJ2-5): EPEVTQTPSHQVTQMGQEVILRCVPISNHLYFYWYRQILGQKVEFLVSFYNNEISEKSEIFDDQFSVERPDGSNFTLKIRSTKLEDSAMYFCASSEEWGGGETQYFGPGTRLLVL.

CDR3 in amino acids: CASSLKVGTELFF. For the CDR3, the DNA is TGTGCCAGCAGCTTAAAGGTGGGGACAGAACTGTTTTTT. This chain uses TRBV7-2 with TRBJ1-4; TRBD1 aligns across 7 bases. The CDR3 is 13 residues long. The V gene's germline CDR1 is SGHTA and CDR2 FQGNSA. The ends lost 2 bases at V and 12 bases at J; junction bases unmatched: 6.

V usage is TRBV2 and J usage is TRBJ1-2; unclear D gene. The V and J ends lost 6 bases and 8 bases respectively, with 10 bases between them. Germline CDR1 SNHLY, CDR2 FYNNEI. The CDR3 totals 11 residues. CDR3 in DNA: TGTGCCAGCAGCCAGGATTACGGCTACACCTTC. It yields the protein CASSQDYGYTF.

A single count supports this clone. V is TRBV10-2 and J is TRBJ1-1, with TRBD1 as a possible D gene (6 bases). Germline loops: CDR1 WSHSY, CDR2 SAAADI. This CDR3 region has 13 residues. The V end lost 6 bases, the J end lost 6 bases, and 14 bases lay between the germline ends. In nucleotides, the CDR3 is TGCGCCAGCAGAACAGGGAGTAAGGCTGAAGCTTTCTTT. Its protein product is CASRTGSKAEAFF.

This chain links TRBV6-1 with TRBJ2-1; maybe TRBD2 (5 bases). This CDR3 has 16 residues. The V gene lost 0 bases and the J gene lost 3 bases, with 12 bases spanning the gap. Germline lookup yields CDR1 MNHNS and CDR2 SASEGT. CDR3 DNA sequence: TGTGCCAGCAGTGAAGCGTCGGCTAGCTACTACAATGAGCAGTTCTTC. Translating gives CASSEASASYYNEQFF.

The V call is TRBV30, the J call TRBJ1-1, with 8 positions matching TRBD1. CDR1 and CDR2 (germline): GTSNPN, SVGIG (reference sequence). CDR3 length equals 12 residues. The junction had 4 bases not matched to a gene; V was cut back by 2 bases and J by 8 bases. CDR3 sequence reads: CAWSSGQAEAFF. The CDR3 DNA sequence: TGTGCCTGGAGTTCGGGACAGGCAGAAGCTTTCTTT.